The sample holds a few counts of the clone carrying this T cell receptor beta chain. The antigen is undetermined. A TCRbeta library incorporating unique molecular identifiers was prepared. TCRdb reprocessed the PCR reads via MiXCR and lists one record per CDR3 protein. The data contain 450,000 to 600,000 distinct CDR3 sequences, 10% to 15% of them singletons. This specimen belongs to a study of T-cell reconstitution after alpha-beta-depleted transplantation in children. Overall study findings and caveats: After transplant, high TCRbeta diversity at day 60 in some patients arose from surviving recipient T cells and thymic progenitors. Alpha-beta T cells about two months after transplant reportedly derived from several hundred expanded graft clones.

Source: PBMCs, mostly from graft donor cells, taken 360 days after TCRalphabeta/CD19-depleted stem cell transplant. The receptor's source is a male patient under 18 who had a stem cell transplant for acute myeloid leukemia, so the T cells may come from the graft donor.

CDR3 in amino acids: CASRRSWTMTYNEQFF. The CDR3 coding sequence is TGTGCCAGCAGGCGGAGCTGGACTATGACCTACAATGAGCAGTTCTTC. The chain combines TRBV12-3 or TRBV12-4 with TRBJ2-1; the D gene is possibly TRBD2 (6 bases). The CDR3 has 16 amino acids. V shed 6 bases and J shed 2 bases, with 17 bases lying between them.